The clone carrying this TCR beta chain occurred a few times. Its matching antigen is unknown. Carried by the TCR beta cDNA libraries were unique molecular identifiers. TCRdb redid the calling of the PCR reads with MiXCR, one entry per CDR3 protein. The table has about 540,000 distinct CDR3 sequences, 34% seen once. These data come from a study of post-analysis software for immune sequencing data. Points from the study as a whole: Patients used about 5 TRBV segments, including TRBV5-6, TRBV5-1 and TRBV20-1, more often than controls.

CDR1 MNHNS and CDR2 SASEGT come from the germline V gene. This CDR3 is 16 amino acids long. J was trimmed by 9 bases and V by 1 base; bases with no gene match: 11. Sequenced material: blood. The receptor was derived from a girl aged 2 to 17 with multiple sclerosis. The chain combines TRBV6-1 with TRBJ2-1; 8 bases are shared with TRBD1. This CDR3 is CASSEVLTGATSEQFF. The CDR3 DNA follows: TGTGCCAGCAGTGAAGTCTTGACAGGGGCTACATCTGAGCAGTTCTTC.